This T cell receptor beta chain originates from a study of technical replicates of blood from several donors. Repertoires were generated with immunoSEQ multiplex PCR, while TCRdb's copy carries only in-frame clones and drops some. The sample has tens of thousands of clones; less than 95% are singletons. Germline V gene lookup returns CDR1 SEHNR and CDR2 FQNEAQ (reference sequence). Trimming shortened V by 4 bases and J by 0 bases, and 15 bases separated the two germline ends. CDR3 length: 16 residues. Sequencing was carried out using PBMCs. The chain links TRBV7-9 to TRBJ1-1; the D gene is possibly TRBD1 (5 bases). The sequence was collected from a human donor in good health. Some clones in this sample may be carry-over from other donors' samples. For the CDR3, the DNA is TGTGCCAGCAGCTCAGACCCCAGGGTAATGAACACTGAAGCTTTCTTT. It encodes CASSSDPRVMNTEAFF. Full variable domain (rest looked up from reference TRBV7-9 and TRBJ1-1): DTGVSQNPRHKITKRGQNVTFRCDPISEHNRLYWYRQTLGQGPEFLTYFQNEAQLEKSRLLSDRFSAERPKGSFSTLEIQRTEQGDSAMYLCASSSDPRVMNTEAFFGQGTRLTVV.